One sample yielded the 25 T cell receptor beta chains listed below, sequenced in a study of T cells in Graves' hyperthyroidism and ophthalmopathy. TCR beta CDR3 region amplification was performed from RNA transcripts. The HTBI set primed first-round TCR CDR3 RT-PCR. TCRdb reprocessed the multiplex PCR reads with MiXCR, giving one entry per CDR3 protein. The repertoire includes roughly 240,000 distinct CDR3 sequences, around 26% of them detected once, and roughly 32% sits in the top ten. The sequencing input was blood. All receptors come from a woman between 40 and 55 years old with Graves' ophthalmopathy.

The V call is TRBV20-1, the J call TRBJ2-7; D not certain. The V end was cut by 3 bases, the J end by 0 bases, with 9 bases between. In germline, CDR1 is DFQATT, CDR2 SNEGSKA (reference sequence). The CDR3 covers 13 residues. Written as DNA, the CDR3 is TGCAGTGCTAGGGTACTGAGCTCCTACGAGCAGTACTTC. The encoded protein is CSARVLSSYEQYF.

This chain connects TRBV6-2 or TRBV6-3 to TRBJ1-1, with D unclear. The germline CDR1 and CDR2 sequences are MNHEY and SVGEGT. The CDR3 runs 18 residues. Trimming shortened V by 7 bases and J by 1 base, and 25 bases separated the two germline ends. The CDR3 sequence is CASKSGRLYWLENTEAFF. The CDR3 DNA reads TGTGCCAGCAAGTCGGGGAGGCTGTATTGGCTCGAGAACACTGAAGCTTTCTTT.

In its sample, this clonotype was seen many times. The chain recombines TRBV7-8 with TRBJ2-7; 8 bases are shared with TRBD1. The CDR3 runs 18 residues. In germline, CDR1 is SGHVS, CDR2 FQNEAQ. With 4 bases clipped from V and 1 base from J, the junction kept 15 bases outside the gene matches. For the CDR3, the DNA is TGTGCCAGCAGCTCGGATCCCGGGACAGGCATCTTATCCTACGAGCAGTACTTC. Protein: CASSSDPGTGILSYEQYF. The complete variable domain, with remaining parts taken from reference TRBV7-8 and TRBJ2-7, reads GAGVSQSPRYKVAKRGQDVALRCDPISGHVSLFWYQQALGQGPEFLTYFQNEAQLDKSGLPSDRFFAERPEGSVSTLKIQRTQQEDSAVYLCASSSDPGTGILSYEQYFGPGTRLTVT.

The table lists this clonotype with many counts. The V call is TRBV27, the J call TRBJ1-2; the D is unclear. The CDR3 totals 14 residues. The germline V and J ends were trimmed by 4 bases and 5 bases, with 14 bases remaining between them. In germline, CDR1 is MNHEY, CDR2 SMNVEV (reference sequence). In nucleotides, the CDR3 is TGTGCCAGCAGTTCAACCTCGATGGTTTATGGCTACACCTTC. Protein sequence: CASSSTSMVYGYTF.

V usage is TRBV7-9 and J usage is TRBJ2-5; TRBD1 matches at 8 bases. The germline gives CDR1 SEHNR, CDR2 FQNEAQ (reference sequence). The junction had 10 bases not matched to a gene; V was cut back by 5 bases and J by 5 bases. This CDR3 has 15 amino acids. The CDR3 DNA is TGTGCCAGCAGCCATGGACAGGGTGGTTGGGAGACCCAGTACTTC. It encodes CASSHGQGGWETQYF.

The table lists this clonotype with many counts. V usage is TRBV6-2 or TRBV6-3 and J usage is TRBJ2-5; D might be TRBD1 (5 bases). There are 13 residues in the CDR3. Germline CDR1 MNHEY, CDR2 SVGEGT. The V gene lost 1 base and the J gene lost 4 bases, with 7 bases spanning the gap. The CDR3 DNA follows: TGTGCCAGCAGTTACTACAGGAGAGAGACCCAGTACTTC. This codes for CASSYYRRETQYF.

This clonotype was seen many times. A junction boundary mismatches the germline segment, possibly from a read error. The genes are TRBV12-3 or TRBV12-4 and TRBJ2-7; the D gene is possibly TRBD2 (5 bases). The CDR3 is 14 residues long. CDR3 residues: CASSLGGSSSEQYF. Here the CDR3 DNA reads TGTGCCAGCAGTTTAGGCGGGTCCTCCTCCGAGCAGTACTTC.

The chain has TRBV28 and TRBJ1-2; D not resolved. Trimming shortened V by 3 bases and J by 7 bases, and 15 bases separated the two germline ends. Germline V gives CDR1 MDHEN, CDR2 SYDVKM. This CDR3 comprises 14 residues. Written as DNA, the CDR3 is TGTGCCAGCAGTTTGGCTGGTATTTTGAGTGGCTACACCTTC. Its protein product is CASSLAGILSGYTF.

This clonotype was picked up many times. CDR3 coding DNA: TGCAGTGCTAGAGATCGAACAGGGGCTTACATTACGACCCAGTACTTC. This codes for CSARDRTGAYITTQYF. The genes are TRBV20-1 and TRBJ2-5; TRBD1 agrees at 7 bases. With V trimmed by 0 bases and J by 7 bases, 14 bases remained unmatched. CDR3 length: 16 amino acids. Germline loops: CDR1 DFQATT, CDR2 SNEGSKA (reference sequence).

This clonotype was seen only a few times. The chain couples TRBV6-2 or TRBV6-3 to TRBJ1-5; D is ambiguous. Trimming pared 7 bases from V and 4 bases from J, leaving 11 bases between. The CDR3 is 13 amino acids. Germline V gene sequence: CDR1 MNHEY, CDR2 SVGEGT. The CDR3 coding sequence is TGTGCCAGCAACGGGCAGGAGAATCAGCCCCAGCATTTT. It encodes CASNGQENQPQHF.

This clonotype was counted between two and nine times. The CDR3 sequence is CASNAFGRGNTEAFF. The DNA for the CDR3 is TGTGCCAGCAATGCTTTCGGCAGGGGAAACACTGAAGCTTTCTTT. The V call is TRBV25-1, the J call TRBJ1-1; TRBD1 is a possible D gene (6 bases). Germline CDR1 and CDR2: MGHDK and SYGVNS. With 7 bases removed from V and 2 bases from J, the gap between germline ends came to 17 bases. CDR3 length equals 15 residues.

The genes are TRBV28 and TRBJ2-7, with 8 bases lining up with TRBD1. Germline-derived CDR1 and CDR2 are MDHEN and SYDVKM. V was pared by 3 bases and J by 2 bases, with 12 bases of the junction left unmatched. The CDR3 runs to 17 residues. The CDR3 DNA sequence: TGTGCCAGCAGTTTGAGCTTTGGGGACAGGAAACCCTACGAGCAGTACTTC. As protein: CASSLSFGDRKPYEQYF. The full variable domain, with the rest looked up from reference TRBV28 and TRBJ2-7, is DVKVTQSSRYLVKRTGEKVFLECVQDMDHENMFWYRQDPGLGLRLIYFSYDVKMKEKGDIPEGYSVSREKKERFSLILESASTNQTSMYLCASSLSFGDRKPYEQYFGPGTRLTVT.

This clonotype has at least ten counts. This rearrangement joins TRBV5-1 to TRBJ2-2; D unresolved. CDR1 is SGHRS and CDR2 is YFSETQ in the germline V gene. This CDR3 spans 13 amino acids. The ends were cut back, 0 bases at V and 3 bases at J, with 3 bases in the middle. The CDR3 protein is CASSLVDTGELFF. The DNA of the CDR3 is TGCGCCAGCAGCTTGGTGGACACCGGGGAGCTGTTTTTT.

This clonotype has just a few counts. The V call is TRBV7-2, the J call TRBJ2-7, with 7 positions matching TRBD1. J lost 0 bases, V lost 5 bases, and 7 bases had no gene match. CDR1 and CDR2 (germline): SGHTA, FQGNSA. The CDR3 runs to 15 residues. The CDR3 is CASSVRQGGSYEQYF. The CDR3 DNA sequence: TGTGCCAGCAGCGTTCGACAGGGTGGCTCCTACGAGCAGTACTTC.

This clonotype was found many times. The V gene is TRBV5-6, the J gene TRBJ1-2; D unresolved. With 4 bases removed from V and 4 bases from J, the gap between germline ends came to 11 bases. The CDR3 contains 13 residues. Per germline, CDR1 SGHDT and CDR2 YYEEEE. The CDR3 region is CASSLDQVYGYTF. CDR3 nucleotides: TGTGCCAGCAGCCTGGATCAGGTCTATGGCTACACCTTC. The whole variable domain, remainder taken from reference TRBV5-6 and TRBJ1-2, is DAGVTQSPTHLIKTRGQQVTLRCSPKSGHDTVSWYQQALGQGPQFIFQYYEEEERQRGNFPDRFSGHQFPNYSSELNVNALLLGDSALYLCASSLDQVYGYTFGSGTRLTVV.

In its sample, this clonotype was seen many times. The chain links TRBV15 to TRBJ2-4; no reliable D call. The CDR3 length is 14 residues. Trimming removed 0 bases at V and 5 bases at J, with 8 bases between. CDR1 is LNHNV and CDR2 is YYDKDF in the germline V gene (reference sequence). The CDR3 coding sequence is TGTGCCACCAGCAGAGATCTCACCCAAAACATTCAGTACTTC. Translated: CATSRDLTQNIQYF.

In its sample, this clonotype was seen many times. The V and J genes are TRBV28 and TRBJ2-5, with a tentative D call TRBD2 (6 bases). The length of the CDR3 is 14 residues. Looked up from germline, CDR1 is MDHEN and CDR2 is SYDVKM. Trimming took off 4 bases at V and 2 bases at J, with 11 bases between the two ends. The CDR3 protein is CASSYVGGQETQYF. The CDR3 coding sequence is TGTGCCAGCAGTTACGTCGGGGGACAAGAGACCCAGTACTTC.

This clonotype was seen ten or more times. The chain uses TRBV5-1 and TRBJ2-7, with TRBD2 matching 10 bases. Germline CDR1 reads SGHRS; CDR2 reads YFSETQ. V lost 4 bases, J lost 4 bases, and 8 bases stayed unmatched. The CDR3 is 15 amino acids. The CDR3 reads CASSGQLAGVYEQYF. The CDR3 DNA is TGCGCCAGCAGCGGGCAGCTAGCGGGAGTTTACGAGCAGTACTTC.

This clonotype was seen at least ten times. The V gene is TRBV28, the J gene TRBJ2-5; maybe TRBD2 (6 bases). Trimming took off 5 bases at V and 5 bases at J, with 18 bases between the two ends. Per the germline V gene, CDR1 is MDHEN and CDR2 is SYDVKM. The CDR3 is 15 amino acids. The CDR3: CASSPSGGSGETQYF. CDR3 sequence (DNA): TGTGCCAGCAGTCCCTCCGGGGGAAGCGGCGAGACCCAGTACTTC.

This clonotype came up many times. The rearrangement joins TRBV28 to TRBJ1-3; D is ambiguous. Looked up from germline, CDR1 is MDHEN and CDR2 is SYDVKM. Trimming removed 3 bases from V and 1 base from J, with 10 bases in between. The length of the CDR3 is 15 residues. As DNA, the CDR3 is TGTGCCAGCAGTTTGTACTACCGTTCTGGAAACACCATATATTTT. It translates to CASSLYYRSGNTIYF. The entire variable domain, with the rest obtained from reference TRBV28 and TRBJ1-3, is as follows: DVKVTQSSRYLVKRTGEKVFLECVQDMDHENMFWYRQDPGLGLRLIYFSYDVKMKEKGDIPEGYSVSREKKERFSLILESASTNQTSMYLCASSLYYRSGNTIYFGEGSWLTVV.

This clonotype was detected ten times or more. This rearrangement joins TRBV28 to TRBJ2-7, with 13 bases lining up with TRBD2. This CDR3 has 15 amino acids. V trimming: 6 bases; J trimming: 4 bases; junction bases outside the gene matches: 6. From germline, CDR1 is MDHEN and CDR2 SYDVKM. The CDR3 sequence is CASSPPGLAGYEQYF. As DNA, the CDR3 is TGTGCCAGCAGCCCGCCGGGACTAGCGGGATACGAGCAGTACTTC.

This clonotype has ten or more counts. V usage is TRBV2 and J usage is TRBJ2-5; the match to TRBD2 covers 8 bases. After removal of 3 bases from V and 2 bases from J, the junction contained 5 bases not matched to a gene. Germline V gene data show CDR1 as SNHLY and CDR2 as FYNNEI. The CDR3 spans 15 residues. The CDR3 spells CASSETSVWQETQYF. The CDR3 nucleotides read TGTGCCAGCAGTGAGACTAGCGTTTGGCAAGAGACCCAGTACTTC.

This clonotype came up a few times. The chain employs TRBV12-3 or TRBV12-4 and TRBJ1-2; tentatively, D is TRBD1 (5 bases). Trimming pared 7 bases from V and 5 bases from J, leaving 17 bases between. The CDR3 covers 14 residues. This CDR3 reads CASKQPGTPYGYTF. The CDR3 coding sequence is TGTGCCAGCAAACAACCCGGGACTCCTTATGGCTACACCTTC.

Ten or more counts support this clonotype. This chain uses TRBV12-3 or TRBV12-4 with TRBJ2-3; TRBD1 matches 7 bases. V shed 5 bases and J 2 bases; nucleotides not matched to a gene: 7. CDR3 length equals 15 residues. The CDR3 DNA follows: TGTGCCAGCAGTCTAACAGGGGCCCCCACAGATACGCAGTATTTT. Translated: CASSLTGAPTDTQYF.

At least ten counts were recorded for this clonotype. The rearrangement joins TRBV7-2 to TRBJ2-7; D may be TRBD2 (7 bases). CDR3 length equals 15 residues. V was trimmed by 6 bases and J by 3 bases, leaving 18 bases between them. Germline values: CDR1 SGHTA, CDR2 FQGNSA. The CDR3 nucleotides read TGTGCCAGCAGTCACGGGGGGACACGGGTCTACGAGCAGTACTTC. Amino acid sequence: CASSHGGTRVYEQYF.